The 9 T cell receptor beta chains reported below all come from one sample, sequenced in a study of T cell changes during pregnancy in multiple sclerosis. Here immunoSEQ multiplex PCR was the method, and the copy in TCRdb shows in-frame clones only, minus some. In the table there are tens of thousands of clones, 92% of which are singletons. Material: peripheral blood, obtained in the third trimester of pregnancy. These receptors were taken from a female donor in good health, enrolled as a control in a pregnancy study.

The chain has TRBV27 and TRBJ1-2; D perhaps matches TRBD1 (5 bases). CDR1 is MNHEY and CDR2 is SMNVEV in the germline V gene (reference sequence). Trimming took off 9 bases at V and 8 bases at J, with 7 bases between the two ends. The CDR3 extends over 9 amino acids. Here the CDR3 DNA reads TGTGCCAGGGGGCGCGGCTACACCTTC. Its translation: CARGRGYTF.

The gene calls are TRBV27 and TRBJ2-1; 9 nucleotides match TRBD2. The CDR3 runs to 16 residues. Germline loops: CDR1 MNHEY, CDR2 SMNVEV (reference sequence). Trimming took 5 bases from V and 0 from J; bases not matched to a gene: 5. The CDR3 here is CASSPIAGASYNEQFF. The CDR3 region has the DNA TGTGCCAGCAGTCCTATAGCGGGGGCCTCCTACAATGAGCAGTTCTTC.

This rearrangement joins TRBV6-1 to TRBJ1-2; D is possibly TRBD1 (5 bases). V was cut by 3 bases and J by 4 bases, with 15 bases left in between. The germline CDR1 and CDR2 sequences are MNHNS and SASEGT. CDR3 length: 15 amino acids. The CDR3 DNA reads as TGTGCCAGCAGTGAGATACCGACCGGGGGCTATGGCTACACCTTC. This codes for CASSEIPTGGYGYTF.

The chain has TRBV6-1 and TRBJ1-2; a possible D gene is TRBD1 (6 bases). V lost 0 bases, J lost 1 base, and 6 bases lay in between. Germline assignment: CDR1 MNHNS and CDR2 SASEGT. This CDR3 has 14 amino acids. The CDR3 protein is CASSEAGGNYGYTF. The CDR3 DNA is TGTGCCAGCAGTGAAGCAGGGGGTAACTATGGCTACACCTTC.

This rearrangement joins TRBV28 to TRBJ2-2, with a weak D call TRBD1 (6 bases). V lost 7 bases to trimming and J lost 7 bases, with 13 bases between them. This CDR3 comprises 13 residues. From germline, CDR1 is MDHEN and CDR2 SYDVKM. Here the CDR3 DNA reads TGTGCCAGCATTCCGGACAGTCTCGGGGAGCTGTTTTTT. Residues: CASIPDSLGELFF.

This chain uses TRBV6-1 with TRBJ2-1; D gene unclear. This CDR3 is built from 13 residues. Trimming removed 11 bases at V and 5 bases at J, with 16 bases between. The germline gives CDR1 MNHNS, CDR2 SASEGT. CDR3 residues: CAASFGENNEQFF. The CDR3 coding sequence is TGTGCCGCATCTTTCGGAGAGAACAATGAGCAGTTCTTC.

This chain links TRBV23-1 with TRBJ2-3; D unresolved. TRBV23-1 is noted as an ORF with a role that remains uncertain. The V end was cut by 0 bases, the J end by 0 bases, with 10 bases between. The CDR3 length is 16 residues. As DNA, the CDR3 is TGCGCCAGCAGTCAATCACTGGAGCCTAGCACAGATACGCAGTATTTT. Protein: CASSQSLEPSTDTQYF.

This clone has a single count. As DNA, the CDR3 is TGTGCCAGCAGTTTCGCGGGGTTGAATGAAAAACTGTTTTTT. Amino acid sequence: CASSFAGLNEKLFF. The V gene is TRBV28, the J gene TRBJ1-4, with D uncertain. Germline-derived CDR1 and CDR2 are MDHEN and SYDVKM. The V end was cut by 3 bases, the J end by 5 bases, with 10 bases between. This CDR3 region has 14 residues.

The genes are TRBV28 and TRBJ2-7; the D is unclear. The ends were cut back, 5 bases at V and 2 bases at J, with 7 bases in the middle. CDR1 is MDHEN, CDR2 SYDVKM, per germline. The CDR3 is 12 amino acids. CDR3 coding DNA: TGTGCCAGCAGTGAGCTAACCTACGAGCAGTACTTC. Protein: CASSELTYEQYF. The full variable domain, with the rest looked up from reference TRBV28 and TRBJ2-7, is DVKVTQSSRYLVKRTGEKVFLECVQDMDHENMFWYRQDPGLGLRLIYFSYDVKMKEKGDIPEGYSVSREKKERFSLILESASTNQTSMYLCASSELTYEQYFGPGTRLTVT.